The 15 T cell receptor beta chains below all came from one sample that was sequenced in a study of T cell changes during pregnancy in multiple sclerosis. Only in-frame clones appear in the TCRdb table, and some are missing; sequencing was by immunoSEQ multiplex PCR. There are some 60,000 clones in the sample; about nine tenths occur only once, and approximately 2.3% lies in the top ten. The sequencing used peripheral blood, collected in the first trimester of pregnancy. The receptor source for this set is a female donor in good health, enrolled as a control in a pregnancy study.

The chain carries TRBV28 and TRBJ2-7; 9 bases align to TRBD1. This CDR3 has 12 residues. With 8 bases clipped from V and 2 bases from J, the junction kept 1 base outside the gene matches. CDR1 MDHEN and CDR2 SYDVKM come from the germline V gene. For the CDR3, the DNA is TGTGCCAGCGGACAGGGGACCTACGAGCAGTACTTC. This sequence encodes CASGQGTYEQYF.

V and J are TRBV6-5 and TRBJ2-3, with 10 bases identical to TRBD2. J was trimmed by 3 bases and V by 2 bases; bases with no gene match: 2. CDR1 MNHEY and CDR2 SVGAGI come from the germline V gene. This CDR3 contains 15 residues. Here the CDR3 DNA reads TGTGCCAGCAGTTACGAGGGACTAGCGACAGATACGCAGTATTTT. Translating it yields CASSYEGLATDTQYF.

V gene TRBV28 combines with J gene TRBJ2-3; a possible D gene is TRBD2 (5 bases). Germline V lookup: CDR1 MDHEN, CDR2 SYDVKM. CDR3 length: 15 residues. V lost 3 bases and J lost 2, with 12 bases in between. The CDR3 is CASSFPAGFTDTQYF. Written as DNA, the CDR3 is TGTGCCAGCAGTTTCCCGGCGGGCTTCACAGATACGCAGTATTTT.

V is TRBV7-9 and J is TRBJ2-5; TRBD1 is a possible D gene (5 bases). CDR3 size: 14 residues. Between the trimmed V and J ends, which lost 5 bases and 1 base, there was a span of 11 bases. Germline CDR1 reads SEHNR; CDR2 reads FQNEAQ (reference sequence). CDR3 residues: CASSHGRGQETQYF. CDR3 DNA sequence: TGTGCCAGCAGCCACGGTAGGGGCCAAGAGACCCAGTACTTC.

V usage is TRBV6-5 and J usage is TRBJ2-3, with D uncertain. The CDR3 is 12 amino acids. CDR1 is MNHEY and CDR2 is SVGAGI in the germline V gene. V shed 6 bases and J shed 6 bases, with 10 bases lying between them. Here the CDR3 reads CASSQLGDTQYF. For the CDR3, the DNA is TGTGCCAGCAGCCAACTCGGGGATACGCAGTATTTT.

CDR3 DNA sequence: TGTGCCAGCAGTGCCCACATAGGAGACAGTCCCAATGAGCAGTTCTTC. This sequence encodes CASSAHIGDSPNEQFF. The gene calls are TRBV6-4 and TRBJ2-1; possibly TRBD1 for D (5 bases). V was trimmed by 4 bases and J by 6 bases, leaving 19 bases between them. CDR1 and CDR2 from the germline V gene are MRHNA and SNTAGT. This CDR3 is 16 amino acids long.

The chain employs TRBV29-1 and TRBJ2-3; D is ambiguous. CDR1 SQVTM and CDR2 ANQGSEA come from the germline V gene. CDR3 length equals 12 residues. V was shortened by 4 bases and J by 1 base, with 6 bases between the two germline ends. The CDR3 loop reads CSVGLGTDTQYF. The CDR3 DNA follows: TGCAGCGTTGGGCTAGGCACAGATACGCAGTATTTT.

The CDR3 protein is CSASFAVEQYF. CDR3 bases: TGCAGTGCTAGCTTCGCGGTTGAGCAGTACTTC. The chain carries TRBV20-1 and TRBJ2-7; D remains unclear. The CDR3 runs to 11 residues. Per the germline V gene, CDR1 is DFQATT and CDR2 is SNEGSKA (reference sequence). The V gene lost 3 bases and the J gene lost 7 bases, with 10 bases spanning the gap.

The chain couples TRBV5-6 to TRBJ2-5; 8 nucleotides agree with TRBD1. The ends lost 4 bases at V and 2 bases at J; junction bases unmatched: 7. CDR1 is SGHDT, CDR2 YYEEEE, per germline. The CDR3 is 15 residues long. CDR3: CASSPDRGLQETQYF. CDR3 coding DNA: TGTGCCAGCAGCCCCGACAGGGGACTTCAAGAGACCCAGTACTTC.

V usage is TRBV5-1 and J usage is TRBJ2-5; 8 bases map to TRBD1. Unmatched junction bases numbered 7, after V lost 2 bases and J lost 4 bases. The CDR3 contains 15 residues. CDR1 is SGHRS, CDR2 YFSETQ, per germline. DNA of the CDR3: TGCGCCAGCAGCTTTCTTTCAGGGACAGGAGAGACCCAGTACTTC. As protein: CASSFLSGTGETQYF.

The rearrangement joins TRBV2 to TRBJ2-7; 7 bases are a match to TRBD1. This CDR3 comprises 15 residues. V gave up 5 bases and J gave up 0 bases; unmatched junction bases: 7. Germline V CDR1 and CDR2: SNHLY, FYNNEI. Here the CDR3 DNA reads TGTGCCAGCAGTAGGGAGACAGGGAGCTCCTACGAGCAGTACTTC. It codes for CASSRETGSSYEQYF.

The chain employs TRBV7-8 and TRBJ2-2, with TRBD2 matching 8 bases. The length of the CDR3 is 15 residues. J lost 4 bases, V lost 6 bases, and 7 bases had no gene match. Germline V gene data show CDR1 as SGHVS and CDR2 as FQNEAQ. The CDR3 nucleotides are TGTGCCAGCAGTCCGTACCGGGGGGGCACCGGGGAGCTGTTTTTT. This sequence encodes CASSPYRGGTGELFF.

The chain links TRBV6-4 to TRBJ2-3, with TRBD2 matching 9 bases. Germline CDR1 is MRHNA and CDR2 is SNTAGT. This CDR3 comprises 15 residues. Trimming cost V 5 bases and J 1 base; bases outside gene matches: 4. The CDR3 protein is CASSPIAGGTDTQYF. The CDR3 DNA follows: TGTGCCAGCAGTCCTATAGCGGGAGGCACAGATACGCAGTATTTT.

J is TRBJ2-1 and V is TRBV4-1; TRBD2 matches at 7 bases. In germline, CDR1 is MGHRA, CDR2 YSYEKL. The V segment lost 4 bases and the J segment 4 bases; nucleotides outside the gene matches: 22. This CDR3 spans 20 amino acids. The CDR3 DNA sequence: TGCGCCAGCAGCCCCGTATCGGGACCAACGCCTAGCGGAAGGTACAATGAGCAGTTCTTC. The encoded protein is CASSPVSGPTPSGRYNEQFF.

This sequence joins TRBV20-1 and TRBJ2-3; D ambiguous. The CDR3 loop spans 11 amino acids. V was clipped by 3 bases and J by 4 bases, with 5 bases between them. In germline, CDR1 is DFQATT, CDR2 SNEGSKA (reference sequence). The DNA of the CDR3 is TGCAGTGCTAGCTCCCCAGATACGCAGTATTTT. Its protein product is CSASSPDTQYF.